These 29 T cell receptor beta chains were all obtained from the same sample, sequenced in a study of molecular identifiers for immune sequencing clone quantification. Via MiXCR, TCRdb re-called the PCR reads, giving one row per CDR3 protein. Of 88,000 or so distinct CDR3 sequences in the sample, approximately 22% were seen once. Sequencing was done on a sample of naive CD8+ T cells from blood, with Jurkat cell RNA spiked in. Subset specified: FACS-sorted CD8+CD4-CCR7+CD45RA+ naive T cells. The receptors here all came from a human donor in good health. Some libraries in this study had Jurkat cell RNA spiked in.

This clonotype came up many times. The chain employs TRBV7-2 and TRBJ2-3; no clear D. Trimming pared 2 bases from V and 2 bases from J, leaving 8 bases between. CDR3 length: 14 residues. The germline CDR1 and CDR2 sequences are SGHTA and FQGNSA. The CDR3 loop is CASSLLLLTDTQYF. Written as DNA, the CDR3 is TGTGCCAGCAGCTTATTACTCCTCACAGATACGCAGTATTTT.

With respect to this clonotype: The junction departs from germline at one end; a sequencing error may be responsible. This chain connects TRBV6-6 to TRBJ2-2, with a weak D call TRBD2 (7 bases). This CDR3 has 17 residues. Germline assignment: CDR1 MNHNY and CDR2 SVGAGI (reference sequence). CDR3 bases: TGTGCCAGCGGGGGGAGGGACACCTCTATCGCCTCCGGGGAGCTGCTTTTT. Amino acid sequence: CASGGRDTSIASGELLF.

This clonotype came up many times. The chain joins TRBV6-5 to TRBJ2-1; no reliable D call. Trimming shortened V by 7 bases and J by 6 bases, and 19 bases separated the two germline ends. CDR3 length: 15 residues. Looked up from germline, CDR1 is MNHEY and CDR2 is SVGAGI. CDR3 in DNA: TGTGCCAGCAAGTACCAGGTGGGATCTAGCAATGAGCAGTTCTTC. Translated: CASKYQVGSSNEQFF.

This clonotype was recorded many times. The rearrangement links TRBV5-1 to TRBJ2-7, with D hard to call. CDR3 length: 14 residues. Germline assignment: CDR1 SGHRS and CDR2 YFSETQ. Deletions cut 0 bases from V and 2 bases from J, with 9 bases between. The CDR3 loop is CASSLVISPYEQYF. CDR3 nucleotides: TGCGCCAGCAGCTTGGTCATCAGTCCCTACGAGCAGTACTTC.

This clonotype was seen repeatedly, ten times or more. CDR3 coding DNA: TGTGCCAGCAGCCAAGGTGTGGACCTCACAGATACGCAGTATTTT. Protein product: CASSQGVDLTDTQYF. The chain joins TRBV3-1 to TRBJ2-3; no clear D gene. Germline V gene lookup returns CDR1 LGHDT and CDR2 YNNKEL (reference sequence). Trimming cost V 1 base and J 2 bases, with 10 bases left between them. The CDR3 covers 15 residues.

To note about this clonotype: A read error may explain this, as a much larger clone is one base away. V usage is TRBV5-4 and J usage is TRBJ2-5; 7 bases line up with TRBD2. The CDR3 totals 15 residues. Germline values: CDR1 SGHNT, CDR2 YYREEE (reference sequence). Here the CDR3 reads CVSSFLAEFQETQYF. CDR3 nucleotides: TGTGTCAGCAGCTTTCTAGCGGAGTTCCAAGAGACCCAGTACTTC.

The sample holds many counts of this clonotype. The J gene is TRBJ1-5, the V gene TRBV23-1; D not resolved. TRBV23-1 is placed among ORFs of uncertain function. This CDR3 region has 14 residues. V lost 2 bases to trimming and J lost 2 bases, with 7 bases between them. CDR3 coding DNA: TGCGCCAGCAGTCAACGGATCGGCAATCAGCCCCAGCATTTT. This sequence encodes CASSQRIGNQPQHF.

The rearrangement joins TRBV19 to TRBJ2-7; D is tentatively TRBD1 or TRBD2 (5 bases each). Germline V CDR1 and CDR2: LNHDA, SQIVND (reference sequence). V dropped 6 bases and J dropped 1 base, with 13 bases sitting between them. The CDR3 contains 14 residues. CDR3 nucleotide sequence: TGTGCCAGTAGCCTTAGGGACGGTTCCTACGAGCAGTACTTC. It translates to CASSLRDGSYEQYF.

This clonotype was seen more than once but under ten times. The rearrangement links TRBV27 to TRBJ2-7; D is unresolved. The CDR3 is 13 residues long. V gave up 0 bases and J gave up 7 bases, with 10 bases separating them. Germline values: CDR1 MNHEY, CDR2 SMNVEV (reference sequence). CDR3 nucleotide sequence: TGTGCCAGCAGTTTATCATATGGGTCTGAGCAGTACTTC. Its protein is CASSLSYGSEQYF.

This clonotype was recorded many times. CDR3 residues: CASSEYPLTNEKLFF. The CDR3 DNA is TGTGCCAGCAGTGAATACCCACTTACTAATGAAAAACTGTTTTTT. The chain couples TRBV2 to TRBJ1-4; D ambiguous. Germline-derived CDR1 and CDR2 are SNHLY and FYNNEI. The V end was cut by 2 bases, the J end by 2 bases, with 9 bases between. The CDR3 sequence is 15 residues long.

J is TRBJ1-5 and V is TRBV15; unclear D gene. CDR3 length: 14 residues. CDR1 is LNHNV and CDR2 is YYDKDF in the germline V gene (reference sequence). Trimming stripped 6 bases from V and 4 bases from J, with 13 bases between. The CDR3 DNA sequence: TGTGCCACCAGATCGCCGGGATCAAATCAGCCCCAGCATTTT. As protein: CATRSPGSNQPQHF. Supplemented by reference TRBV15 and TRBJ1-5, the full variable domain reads DAMVIQNPRYQVTQFGKPVTLSCSQTLNHNVMYWYQQKSSQAPKLLFHYYDKDFNNEADTPDNFQSRRPNTSFCFLDIRSPGLGDTAMYLCATRSPGSNQPQHFGDGTRLSIL.

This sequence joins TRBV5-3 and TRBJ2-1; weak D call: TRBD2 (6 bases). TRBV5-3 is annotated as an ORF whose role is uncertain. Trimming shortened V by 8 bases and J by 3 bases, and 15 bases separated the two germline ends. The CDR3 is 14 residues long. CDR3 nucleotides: TGTGCCAGTTTTGTGGGGACTGGCTACAATGAGCAGTTCTTC. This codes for CASFVGTGYNEQFF.

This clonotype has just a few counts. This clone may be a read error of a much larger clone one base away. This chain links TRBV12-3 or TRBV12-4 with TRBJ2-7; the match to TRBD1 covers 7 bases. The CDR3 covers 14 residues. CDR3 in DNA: TGTACCAGCAGTTTAGCCGGGACAGACTACGAGCAGTACTTC. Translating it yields CTSSLAGTDYEQYF.

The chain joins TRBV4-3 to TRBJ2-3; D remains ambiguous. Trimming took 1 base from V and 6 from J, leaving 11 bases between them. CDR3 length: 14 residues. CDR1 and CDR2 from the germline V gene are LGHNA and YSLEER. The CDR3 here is CASSQAHAMDTQYF. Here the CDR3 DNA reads TGCGCCAGCAGCCAAGCCCACGCGATGGATACGCAGTATTTT.

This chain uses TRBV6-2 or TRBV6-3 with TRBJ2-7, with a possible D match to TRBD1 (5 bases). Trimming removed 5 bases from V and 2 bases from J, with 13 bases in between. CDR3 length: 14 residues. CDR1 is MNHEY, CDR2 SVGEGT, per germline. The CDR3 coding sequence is TGTGCCAGCAGTCTGACAGAGGTCCCCTACGAGCAGTACTTC. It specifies CASSLTEVPYEQYF.

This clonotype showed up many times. CDR3 sequence reads: CSVVGEDTGELFF. CDR3 DNA sequence: TGCAGCGTTGTCGGTGAGGACACCGGGGAGCTGTTTTTT. The chain has TRBV29-1 and TRBJ2-2; unclear D gene. The CDR3 sequence is 13 residues long. Germline assignment: CDR1 SQVTM and CDR2 ANQGSEA. Trimming took 4 bases from V and 3 from J, leaving 9 bases between them.

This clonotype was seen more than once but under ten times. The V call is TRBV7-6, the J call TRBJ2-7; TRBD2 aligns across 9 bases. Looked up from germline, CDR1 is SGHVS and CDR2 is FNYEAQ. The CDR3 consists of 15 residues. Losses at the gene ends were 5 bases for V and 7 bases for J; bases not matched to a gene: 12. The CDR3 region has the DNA TGTGCCAGCAGCCCTGAAATTGGGACTAGCAGGGAGCAGTACTTC. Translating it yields CASSPEIGTSREQYF.

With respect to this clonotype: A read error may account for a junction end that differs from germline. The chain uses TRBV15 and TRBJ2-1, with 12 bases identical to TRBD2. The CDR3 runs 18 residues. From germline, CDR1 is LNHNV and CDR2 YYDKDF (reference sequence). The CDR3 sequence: CAASGPMDRLAGVDEQFF. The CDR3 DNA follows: TGTGCCGCCAGCGGACCGATGGATAGACTAGCGGGAGTTGATGAGCAGTTCTTC.

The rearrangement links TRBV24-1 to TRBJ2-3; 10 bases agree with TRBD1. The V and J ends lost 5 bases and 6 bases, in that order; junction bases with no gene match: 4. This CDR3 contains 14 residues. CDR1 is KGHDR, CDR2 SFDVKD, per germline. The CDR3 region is CATSGTGGPDTQYF. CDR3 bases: TGTGCCACCAGTGGGACAGGGGGTCCTGATACGCAGTATTTT.

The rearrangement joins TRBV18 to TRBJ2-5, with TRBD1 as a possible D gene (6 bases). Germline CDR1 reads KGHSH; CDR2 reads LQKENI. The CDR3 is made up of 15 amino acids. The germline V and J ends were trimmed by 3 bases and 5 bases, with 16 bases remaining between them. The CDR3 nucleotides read TGTGCCAGCTCACCCACCACAGGGAGTTGGGAGACCCAGTACTTC. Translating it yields CASSPTTGSWETQYF.

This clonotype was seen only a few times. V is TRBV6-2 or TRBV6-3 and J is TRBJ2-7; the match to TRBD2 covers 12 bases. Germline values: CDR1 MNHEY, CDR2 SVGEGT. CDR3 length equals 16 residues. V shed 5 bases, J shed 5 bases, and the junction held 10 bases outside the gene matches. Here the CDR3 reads CASSPRLAGDRNEQYF. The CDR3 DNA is TGTGCCAGCAGTCCACGACTAGCGGGAGATCGTAACGAGCAGTACTTC.

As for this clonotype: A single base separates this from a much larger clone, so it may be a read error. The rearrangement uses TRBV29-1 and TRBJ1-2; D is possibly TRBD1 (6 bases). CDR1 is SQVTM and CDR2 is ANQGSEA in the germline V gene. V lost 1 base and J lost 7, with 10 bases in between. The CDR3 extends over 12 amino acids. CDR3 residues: CSVEGRGGGYTF. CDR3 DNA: TGCAGCGTTGAAGGCAGGGGAGGTGGCTACACCTTC.

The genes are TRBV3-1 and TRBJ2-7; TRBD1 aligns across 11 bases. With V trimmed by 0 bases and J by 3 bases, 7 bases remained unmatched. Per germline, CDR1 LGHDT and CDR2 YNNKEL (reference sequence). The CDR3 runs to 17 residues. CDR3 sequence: CASSQDPGGQGVYEQYF. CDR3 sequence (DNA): TGTGCCAGCAGCCAAGACCCAGGGGGACAGGGGGTCTACGAGCAGTACTTC.

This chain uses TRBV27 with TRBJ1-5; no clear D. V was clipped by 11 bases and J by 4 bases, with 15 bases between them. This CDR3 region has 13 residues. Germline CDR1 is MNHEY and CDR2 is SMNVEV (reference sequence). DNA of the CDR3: TGTGCCGGCGGTTTAGGAGCTAATCAGCCCCAGCATTTT. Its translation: CAGGLGANQPQHF.

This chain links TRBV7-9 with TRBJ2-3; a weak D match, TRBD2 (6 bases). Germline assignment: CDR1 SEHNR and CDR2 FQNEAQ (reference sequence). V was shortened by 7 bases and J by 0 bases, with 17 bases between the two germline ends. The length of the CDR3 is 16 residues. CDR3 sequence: CASTGLAARSTDTQYF. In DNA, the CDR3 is TGTGCCAGCACCGGCTTAGCGGCTAGAAGCACAGATACGCAGTATTTT.

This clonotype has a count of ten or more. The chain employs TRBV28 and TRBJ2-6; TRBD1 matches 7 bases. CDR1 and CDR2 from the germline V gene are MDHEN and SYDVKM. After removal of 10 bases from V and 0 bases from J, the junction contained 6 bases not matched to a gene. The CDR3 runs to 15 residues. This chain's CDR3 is CATGTASSGANVLTF. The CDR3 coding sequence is TGTGCCACGGGGACAGCCAGCTCTGGGGCCAACGTCCTGACTTTC.

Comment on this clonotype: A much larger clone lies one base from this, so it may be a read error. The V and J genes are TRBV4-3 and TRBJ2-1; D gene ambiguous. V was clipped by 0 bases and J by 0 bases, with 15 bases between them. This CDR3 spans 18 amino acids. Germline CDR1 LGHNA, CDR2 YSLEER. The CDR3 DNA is TGCGCCAGCAGCCAAGATCGGGTTGAGTGGAACTCCTACAATGAGCAGTTCTTC. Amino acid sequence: CASSQDRVEWNSYNEQFF.

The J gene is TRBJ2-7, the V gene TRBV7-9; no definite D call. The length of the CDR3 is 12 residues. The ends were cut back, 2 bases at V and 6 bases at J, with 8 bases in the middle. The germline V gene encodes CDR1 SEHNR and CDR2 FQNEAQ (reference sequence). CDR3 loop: CASSLMTSEQYF. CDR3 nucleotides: TGTGCCAGCAGCTTAATGACTTCCGAGCAGTACTTC.

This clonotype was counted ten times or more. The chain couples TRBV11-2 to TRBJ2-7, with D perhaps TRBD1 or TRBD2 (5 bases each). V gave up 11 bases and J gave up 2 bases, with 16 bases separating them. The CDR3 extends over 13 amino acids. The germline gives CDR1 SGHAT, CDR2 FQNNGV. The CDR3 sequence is CAGGPGPTYEQYF. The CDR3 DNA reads TGTGCCGGGGGACCAGGGCCTACCTACGAGCAGTACTTC. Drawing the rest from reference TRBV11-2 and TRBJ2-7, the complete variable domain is EAGVAQSPRYKIIEKRQSVAFWCNPISGHATLYWYQQILGQGPKLLIQFQNNGVVDDSQLPKDRFSAERLKGVDSTLKIQPAKLEDSAVYLCAGGPGPTYEQYFGPGTRLTVT.